One sample yielded the 21 T cell receptor beta chains listed below, sequenced in a study of response to subunit inactivated influenza vaccine. TCRdb passed the RT-PCR reads through MiXCR, listing each CDR3 protein once. The table records 500,000 to 650,000 distinct CDR3 sequences, under 9% of them present only once. The sample here was PBMCs from blood, taken approximately 25 months after vaccination. These receptors came from a man aged 45 to 70 who received an inactivated influenza vaccine.

The chain is built from TRBV10-3 and TRBJ2-7, with 15 bases fitting TRBD2. The J segment lost 4 bases and the V segment lost 0 bases, leaving 4 bases of the junction unmatched. The germline CDR1 and CDR2 sequences are ENHRY and SYGVKD. This CDR3 has 17 amino acids. The CDR3 nucleotides read TGTGCCATCAGTGAGTCCTCCGGGACTAGCGGGGGGTACGAGCAGTACTTC. This codes for CAISESSGTSGGYEQYF.

This clonotype was seen many times. DNA for the CDR3: TGTGCCAGCAGTCTTGCAGTAAGCCAAGAGACCCAGTACTTC. Amino acids: CASSLAVSQETQYF. This chain joins TRBV25-1 and TRBJ2-5; no clear D gene. V lost 5 bases and J 1 base, leaving 11 bases between the germline ends. The germline V gene has CDR1 MGHDK and CDR2 SYGVNS. CDR3 size: 14 residues.

This clonotype has only a few counts. The chain carries TRBV2 and TRBJ2-6; no firm D call. CDR3 length: 15 amino acids. V lost 5 bases and J lost 0, with 8 bases in between. Germline values: CDR1 SNHLY, CDR2 FYNNEI. DNA of the CDR3: TGTGCCAGCAGTTTTATGAACTCTGGGGCCAACGTCCTGACTTTC. This codes for CASSFMNSGANVLTF.

V gene TRBV20-1 combines with J gene TRBJ2-7; D tentatively fits TRBD1 or TRBD2 (5 bases each). The CDR3 has 13 amino acids. V was clipped by 3 bases and J by 5 bases, with 14 bases between them. Germline V CDR1 and CDR2: DFQATT, SNEGSKA (reference sequence). As DNA, the CDR3 is TGCAGTGCTAGGAGTAGGGGAGCGAACGAGCAGTACTTC. It specifies CSARSRGANEQYF.

The table lists this clonotype with a few counts. The chain is built from TRBV20-1 and TRBJ1-5; D is unclear. The germline V gene encodes CDR1 DFQATT and CDR2 SNEGSKA (reference sequence). The V and J ends lost 0 bases and 3 bases respectively, with 12 bases between them. The CDR3 extends over 15 amino acids. As DNA, the CDR3 is TGCAGTGCTAGAGATGGCAGCGGTATCAATCAGCCCCAGCATTTT. It yields the protein CSARDGSGINQPQHF.

This clonotype has more than one count but fewer than ten. The V call is TRBV20-1, the J call TRBJ2-7; TRBD2 matches 8 bases. The germline CDR1 and CDR2 sequences are DFQATT and SNEGSKA (reference sequence). Germline trimming cut 0 bases from V and 3 bases from J; bases unmatched to any gene: 7. The CDR3 has 15 amino acids. CDR3 sequence reads: CSARDLAGLGYEQYF. In DNA form, the CDR3 reads TGCAGTGCTAGAGATTTAGCGGGACTAGGCTACGAGCAGTACTTC.

This clonotype was seen at least ten times. The chain recombines TRBV5-1 with TRBJ2-7; D possibly corresponds to TRBD1 (6 bases). The length of the CDR3 is 15 residues. Per germline, CDR1 SGHRS and CDR2 YFSETQ. V was trimmed by 7 bases and J by 0 bases, leaving 17 bases between them. The CDR3 loop reads CASGPGQPPSYEQYF. The CDR3 DNA is TGCGCCAGCGGGCCCGGACAGCCTCCCTCCTACGAGCAGTACTTC.

The chain uses TRBV29-1 and TRBJ2-3; 7 bases are shared with TRBD1. Germline V lookup: CDR1 SQVTM, CDR2 ANQGSEA. After removal of 8 bases from V and 2 bases from J, the junction contained 7 bases not matched to a gene. The CDR3 has 13 amino acids. CDR3 region: CSSGQKYTDTQYF. The CDR3 region has the DNA TGCAGCTCGGGACAGAAATACACAGATACGCAGTATTTT.

The gene calls are TRBV19 and TRBJ1-5; D is perhaps TRBD1 (5 bases). The CDR3 is 14 amino acids. Trimming removed 4 bases from V and 0 bases from J, with 7 bases in between. Per germline, CDR1 LNHDA and CDR2 SQIVND (reference sequence). The CDR3, as DNA: TGTGCCAGTAGTAATGGGGCTAGCAATCAGCCCCAGCATTTT. It yields the protein CASSNGASNQPQHF.

The chain uses TRBV5-1 and TRBJ1-4; D gene uncertain. CDR3 length: 14 residues. V lost 5 bases, J lost 0 bases, and 8 bases lay in between. The germline V gene has CDR1 SGHRS and CDR2 YFSETQ. CDR3 DNA: TGCGCCAGCAGGGATCGGACAACTAATGAAAAACTGTTTTTT. This codes for CASRDRTTNEKLFF.

The genes are TRBV30 and TRBJ1-5; D is unresolved. The CDR3 extends over 13 amino acids. The V gene's germline CDR1 is GTSNPN and CDR2 SVGIG (reference sequence). Trimming shortened V by 0 bases and J by 9 bases, and 12 bases separated the two germline ends. CDR3 protein: CAWSVGVFGPQHF. CDR3 in DNA: TGTGCCTGGAGTGTTGGGGTTTTTGGGCCCCAGCATTTT.

This clonotype was seen only a few times. The chain links TRBV11-2 to TRBJ2-7, with 12 bases identical to TRBD1. The germline V gene has CDR1 SGHAT and CDR2 FQNNGV. The CDR3 is 15 amino acids. The V segment lost 5 bases and the J segment 5 bases; nucleotides outside the gene matches: 7. In nucleotides, the CDR3 is TGTGCCAGCAGCACAACCGGGACAGGGGGCCACGAGCAGTACTTC. Its translation: CASSTTGTGGHEQYF.

This clonotype was counted ten times or more. The chain joins TRBV28 to TRBJ1-6; TRBD1 matches 9 bases. CDR1 MDHEN and CDR2 SYDVKM come from the germline V gene. The CDR3 length is 14 residues. V lost 7 bases to trimming and J lost 10 bases; unmatched junction nucleotides: 8. The CDR3 here is CASTAGTGRSPLHF. The CDR3, as DNA: TGTGCCAGCACGGCCGGGACAGGGAGGTCACCCCTCCACTTT.

Ten or more counts support this clonotype. The genes are TRBV12-3 or TRBV12-4 and TRBJ1-5; D gene ambiguous. The CDR3 consists of 15 residues. V lost 8 bases and J 2 bases, leaving 16 bases between the germline ends. The CDR3 spells CASSYGLLGNQPQHF. CDR3 in DNA: TGTGCCAGCTCGTACGGGCTGTTAGGCAATCAGCCCCAGCATTTT.

This clonotype turned up a few times. CDR3: CASSYRGTSGRAETQYF. The CDR3 coding sequence is TGTGCCAGCAGTTACCGCGGGACTAGCGGGAGGGCTGAGACCCAGTACTTC. The chain is built from TRBV6-5 and TRBJ2-5; 16 bases line up with TRBD2. The trim removed 2 bases at V and 5 bases at J, leaving 5 bases unmatched. CDR3 length: 17 amino acids. CDR1 and CDR2 (germline): MNHEY, SVGAGI.

This clonotype was seen many times. CDR3 bases: TGTGCCAGCAGCTTATCCGGGACTAGCGGCAATGAGCAGTTCTTC. The encoded protein is CASSLSGTSGNEQFF. J is TRBJ2-1 and V is TRBV7-2; 11 nucleotides line up with TRBD2. The CDR3 spans 15 residues. J lost 6 bases, V lost 2 bases, and 3 bases had no gene match. Germline loops: CDR1 SGHTA, CDR2 FQGNSA.

The table lists this clonotype with many counts. The chain combines TRBV12-3 or TRBV12-4 with TRBJ2-7, with TRBD2 matching 13 bases. CDR3 length: 16 amino acids. V dropped 4 bases and J dropped 5; count of bases not matched to a gene: 8. The CDR3 protein is CASSSGLAGALDEQYF. CDR3 in DNA: TGTGCCAGCAGTTCTGGACTAGCGGGAGCCTTGGACGAGCAGTACTTC.

This clonotype has a count of ten or more. The chain joins TRBV4-2 to TRBJ2-3; 9 nucleotides match TRBD2. The CDR3 is 18 amino acids. Germline CDR1 LGHNA, CDR2 YNFKEQ. With V trimmed by 0 bases and J by 8 bases, 15 bases remained unmatched. The CDR3 region is CASSQDLTLGGRAVTQYF. The CDR3 coding sequence is TGTGCCAGCAGCCAAGATCTGACTCTCGGCGGGAGGGCCGTTACGCAGTATTTT.

The sample holds a few counts of this clonotype. The chain has TRBV6-1 and TRBJ1-4, with 7 positions matching TRBD1. V lost 6 bases, J lost 4 bases, and 11 bases stayed unmatched. CDR1 and CDR2 (germline): MNHNS, SASEGT. The CDR3 runs to 16 residues. In DNA, the CDR3 is TGTGCCAGCAGCCAGACAGGGAAGCTGGGTAATGAAAAACTGTTTTTT. Protein product: CASSQTGKLGNEKLFF.

This clonotype appeared many times. This chain links TRBV5-1 with TRBJ1-4; possible D gene TRBD1, 6 bases. The CDR3 sequence is 13 residues long. Germline loops: CDR1 SGHRS, CDR2 YFSETQ. Trimming cost V 5 bases and J 6 bases, with 11 bases left between them. The CDR3 nucleotides are TGCGCCAGCAGTCGGGGGCTAGATGAAAAACTGTTTTTT. This sequence encodes CASSRGLDEKLFF.

This clonotype occurred many times. V gene TRBV29-1 combines with J gene TRBJ2-5, with TRBD2 as a possible D gene (5 bases). Germline loops: CDR1 SQVTM, CDR2 ANQGSEA. CDR3 length: 12 residues. V lost 4 bases and J lost 4, with 10 bases in between. The CDR3, as DNA: TGCAGCGTTGTTGCCCGGGGAGAGACCCAGTACTTC. It yields the protein CSVVARGETQYF.